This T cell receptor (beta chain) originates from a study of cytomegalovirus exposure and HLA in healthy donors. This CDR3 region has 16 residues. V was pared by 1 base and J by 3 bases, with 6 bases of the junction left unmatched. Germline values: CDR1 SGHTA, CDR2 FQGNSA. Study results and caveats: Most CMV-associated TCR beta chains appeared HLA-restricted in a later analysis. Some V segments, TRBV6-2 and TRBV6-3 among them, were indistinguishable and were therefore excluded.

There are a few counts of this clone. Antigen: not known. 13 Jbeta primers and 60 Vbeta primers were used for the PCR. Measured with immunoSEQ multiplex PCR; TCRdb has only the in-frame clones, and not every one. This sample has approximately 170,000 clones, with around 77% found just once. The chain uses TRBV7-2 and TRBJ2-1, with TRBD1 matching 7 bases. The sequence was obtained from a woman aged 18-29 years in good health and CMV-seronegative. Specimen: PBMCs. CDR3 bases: TGTGCCAGCAGCTTAGAGGGACAGAGGGTCTACAATGAGCAGTTCTTC. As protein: CASSLEGQRVYNEQFF.